This TCR beta chain was identified during a study of identical twins. There are a few counts of this clonotype. The V and J ends lost 5 bases and 2 bases respectively, with 13 bases between them. The CDR3 extends over 14 amino acids. Each CDR3 protein gets one entry after TCRdb re-called the 5' RACE reads with MiXCR. The table records some 500,000 distinct CDR3 sequences, more than 9% of them present only once. These data are also associated with another study on yellow fever vaccine responses in identical twins.

Source material: PBMCs. This receptor was taken from a woman under 30 in good health. The V call is TRBV12-3 or TRBV12-4, the J call TRBJ2-7; possible D gene TRBD1, 6 bases. CDR3 nucleotide sequence: TGTGCCAGCAGTCGGGAACAGGGAACCTACGAGCAGTACTTC. Translated: CASSREQGTYEQYF.